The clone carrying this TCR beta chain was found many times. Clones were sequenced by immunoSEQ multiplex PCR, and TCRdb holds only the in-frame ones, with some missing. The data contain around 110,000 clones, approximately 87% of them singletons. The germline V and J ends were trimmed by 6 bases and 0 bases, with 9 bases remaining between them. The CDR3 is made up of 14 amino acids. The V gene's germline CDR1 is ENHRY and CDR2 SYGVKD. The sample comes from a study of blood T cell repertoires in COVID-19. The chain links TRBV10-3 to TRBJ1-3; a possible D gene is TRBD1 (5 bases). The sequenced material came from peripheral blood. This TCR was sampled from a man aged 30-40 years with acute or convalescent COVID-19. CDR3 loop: CAIRPGYSGNTIYF. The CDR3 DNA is TGTGCCATCAGGCCAGGGTACTCTGGAAACACCATATATTTT.